These 13 T cell receptor beta chains came from one sample sequenced in a study of T cells after yellow fever vaccination. TCRdb re-called the 5' RACE reads with MiXCR, one entry per CDR3 protein. The profile covers about 180,000 distinct CDR3 sequences, with about 6% appearing a single time and roughly 3% taken by the ten largest. The sample in question was CD4+ T cells sorted from PBMCs, obtained on the day of the first yellow fever vaccination. These receptors came from a man aged 18 to 35 who received the YFV17D yellow fever vaccine.

This clonotype appeared many times. The chain's CDR3 is CASSPDRGTGELFF. In DNA, the CDR3 is TGTGCCAGCTCACCAGACAGGGGGACCGGGGAGCTGTTTTTT. V usage is TRBV18 and J usage is TRBJ2-2; 9 bases line up with TRBD1. Germline V gene lookup returns CDR1 KGHSH and CDR2 LQKENI. CDR3 length: 14 amino acids. Unmatched junction bases numbered 0, after V lost 2 bases and J lost 5 bases.

This clonotype was counted between two and nine times. This rearrangement joins TRBV5-1 to TRBJ2-5; D might be TRBD2 (7 bases). With 5 bases removed from V and 1 base from J, the gap between germline ends came to 21 bases. Germline CDR1 and CDR2: SGHRS and YFSETQ. This CDR3 is built from 17 residues. The CDR3 DNA reads TGCGCCAGCAGGACGGGGGGCCGGGGGGCGTCCCAAGAGACCCAGTACTTC. Translated: CASRTGGRGASQETQYF.

The J gene is TRBJ1-1, the V gene TRBV5-1, with D hard to call. V lost 0 bases, J lost 0 bases, and 9 bases lay in between. This CDR3 contains 15 residues. Germline V lookup: CDR1 SGHRS, CDR2 YFSETQ. The CDR3 DNA follows: TGCGCCAGCAGCTTGGCCGCGCAAATGAACACTGAAGCTTTCTTT. Its protein is CASSLAAQMNTEAFF.

The chain uses TRBV9 and TRBJ2-5; tentatively, D is TRBD1 or TRBD2 (5 bases each). With 4 bases removed from V and 3 bases from J, the gap between germline ends came to 10 bases. The germline V gene encodes CDR1 SGDLS and CDR2 YYNGEE. The CDR3 is made up of 13 amino acids. CDR3 bases: TGTGCCAGCAGCCCGGGACCAGAAGAGACCCAGTACTTC. This sequence encodes CASSPGPEETQYF. The full variable domain, with the rest looked up from reference TRBV9 and TRBJ2-5, is DSGVTQTPKHLITATGQRVTLRCSPRSGDLSVYWYQQSLDQGLQFLIQYYNGEERAKGNILERFSAQQFPDLHSELNLSSLELGDSALYFCASSPGPEETQYFGPGTRLLVL.

Note on this clonotype: Relative to the germline gene, one junction end is altered; a read error may explain this. The chain joins TRBV7-7 to TRBJ2-1; D remains ambiguous. The CDR3 loop spans 13 amino acids. CDR1 and CDR2 from the germline V gene are SSHAT and FNYEAQ (reference sequence). The CDR3 DNA follows: TGTGCTAGCAGCTTAACGGCAGTCAATGAGCAGTTCTTC. The encoded protein is CASSLTAVNEQFF.

This clonotype showed up many times. The gene calls are TRBV5-1 and TRBJ1-2; 8 bases are a match to TRBD1. Germline CDR1 reads SGHRS; CDR2 reads YFSETQ. V trimming: 3 bases; J trimming: 3 bases; junction bases outside the gene matches: 1. The CDR3 length is 13 residues. The CDR3 region has the DNA TGCGCCAGCAGCTCAGGGGGCGACTATGGCTACACCTTC. It codes for CASSSGGDYGYTF.

This clonotype was counted between two and nine times. This chain joins TRBV11-2 and TRBJ1-6; 8 bases are shared with TRBD1. The CDR3 length is 19 residues. In germline, CDR1 is SGHAT, CDR2 FQNNGV. The J segment lost 9 bases and the V segment lost 2 bases, leaving 18 bases of the junction unmatched. The CDR3 DNA follows: TGTGCCAGCAGCTTAATAAGGACAGGGTCACTTCTCATAGTTTCACCCCTCCACTTT. This sequence encodes CASSLIRTGSLLIVSPLHF.

The J gene is TRBJ1-1, the V gene TRBV5-4, with D unresolved. The V end lost 0 bases, the J end lost 4 bases, and 13 bases lay between the germline ends. CDR3 size: 15 residues. The germline CDR1 and CDR2 sequences are SGHNT and YYREEE (reference sequence). CDR3 in amino acids: CASSLASGGRTEAFF. CDR3 coding DNA: TGTGCCAGCAGCTTGGCGTCCGGAGGGCGCACTGAAGCTTTCTTT. The full variable domain, rest sourced from reference TRBV5-4 and TRBJ1-1, is ETGVTQSPTHLIKTRGQQVTLRCSSQSGHNTVSWYQQALGQGPQFIFQYYREEENGRGNFPPRFSGLQFPNYSSELNVNALELDDSALYLCASSLASGGRTEAFFGQGTRLTVV.

There are many counts of this clonotype. This CDR3 reads CASSQVRGVGDTQYF. DNA for the CDR3: TGCGCCAGCAGCCAAGTTAGGGGGGTGGGGGATACGCAGTATTTT. This chain connects TRBV4-3 to TRBJ2-3; D is possibly TRBD1 or TRBD2 (6 bases each). There are 15 residues in the CDR3. Between the trimmed V and J ends, which lost 1 base and 6 bases, there was a span of 14 bases. In germline, CDR1 is LGHNA, CDR2 YSLEER.

This clonotype was detected ten times or more. The genes are TRBV25-1 and TRBJ2-5; D is unresolved. CDR1 and CDR2 (germline): MGHDK, SYGVNS. The V end lost 2 bases, the J end lost 4 bases, and 11 bases lay between the germline ends. This CDR3 is built from 14 residues. The CDR3 nucleotides read TGTGCCAGCAGTGAAATCGTCAGAGGAGAGACCCAGTACTTC. Translated: CASSEIVRGETQYF.

There are many counts of this clonotype. Possible read error: a much larger clone is one base away. CDR3 in DNA: TGCGCCAGCAGCTTGGCGCTAGCGACAGATACGCAGTATTTT. It encodes CASSLALATDTQYF. The J gene is TRBJ2-3, the V gene TRBV5-1; the D gene is possibly TRBD2 (6 bases). This CDR3 is built from 14 residues. V shed 0 bases and J shed 3 bases, with 8 bases lying between them. Germline V CDR1 and CDR2: SGHRS, YFSETQ.

This clonotype showed up just a few times. The chain recombines TRBV7-2 with TRBJ2-1; 10 bases are a match to TRBD2. The CDR3 consists of 15 residues. Germline V CDR1 and CDR2: SGHTA, FQGNSA. J lost 7 bases, V lost 2 bases, and 5 bases had no gene match. CDR3 loop: CASSLQIAGGNEQFF. The CDR3, as DNA: TGTGCCAGCAGCTTACAGATAGCGGGGGGAAATGAGCAGTTCTTC.

In this sample, this clonotype turned up many times. This chain connects TRBV5-1 to TRBJ1-3; no clear D. Per the germline V gene, CDR1 is SGHRS and CDR2 is YFSETQ. The CDR3 consists of 13 residues. The V and J ends lost 4 bases and 4 bases respectively, with 9 bases between them. The CDR3 DNA reads as TGCGCCAGCAGCCCGCCGGGGGGAAACACCATATATTTT. It yields the protein CASSPPGGNTIYF. The full variable domain, its missing parts supplied by reference TRBV5-1 and TRBJ1-3, is KAGVTQTPRYLIKTRGQQVTLSCSPISGHRSVSWYQQTPGQGLQFLFEYFSETQRNKGNFPGRFSGRQFSNSRSEMNVSTLELGDSALYLCASSPPGGNTIYFGEGSWLTVV.